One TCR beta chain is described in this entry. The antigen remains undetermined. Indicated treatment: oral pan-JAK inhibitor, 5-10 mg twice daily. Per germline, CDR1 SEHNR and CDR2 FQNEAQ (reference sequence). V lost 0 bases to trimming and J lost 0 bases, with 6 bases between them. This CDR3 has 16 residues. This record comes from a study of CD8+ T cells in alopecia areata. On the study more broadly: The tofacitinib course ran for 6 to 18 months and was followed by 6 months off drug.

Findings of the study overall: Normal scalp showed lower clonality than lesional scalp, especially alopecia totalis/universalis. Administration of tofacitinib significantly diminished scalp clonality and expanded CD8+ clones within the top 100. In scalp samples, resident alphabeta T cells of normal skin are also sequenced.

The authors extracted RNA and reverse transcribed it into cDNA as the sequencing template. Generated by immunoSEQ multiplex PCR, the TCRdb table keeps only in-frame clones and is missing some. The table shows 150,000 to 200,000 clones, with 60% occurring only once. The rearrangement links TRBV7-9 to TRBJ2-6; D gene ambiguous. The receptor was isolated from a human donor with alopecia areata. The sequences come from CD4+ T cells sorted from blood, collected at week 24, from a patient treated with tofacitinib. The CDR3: CASSLARSSGANVLTF. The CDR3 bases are TGTGCCAGCAGCTTAGCGCGGAGCTCTGGGGCCAACGTCCTGACTTTC.